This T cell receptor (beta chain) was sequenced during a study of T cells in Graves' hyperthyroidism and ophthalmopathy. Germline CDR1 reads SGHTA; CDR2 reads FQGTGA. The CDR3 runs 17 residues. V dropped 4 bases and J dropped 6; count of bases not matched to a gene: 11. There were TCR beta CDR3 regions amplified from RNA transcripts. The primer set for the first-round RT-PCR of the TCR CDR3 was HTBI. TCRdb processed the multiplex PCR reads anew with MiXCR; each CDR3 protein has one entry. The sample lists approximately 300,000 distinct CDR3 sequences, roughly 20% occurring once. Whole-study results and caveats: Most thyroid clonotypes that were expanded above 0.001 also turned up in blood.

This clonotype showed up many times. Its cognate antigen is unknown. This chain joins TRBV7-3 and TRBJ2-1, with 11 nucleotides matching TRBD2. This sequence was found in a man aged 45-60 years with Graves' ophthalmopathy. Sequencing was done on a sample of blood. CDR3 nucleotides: TGTGCCAGCAGCTCCCAGCCCGGGACTAGCGGAGCCAATGAGCAGTTCTTC. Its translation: CASSSQPGTSGANEQFF.